The rows below give T cell receptor beta chains drawn from one sample of a study of OX40 agonist ivuxolimab in advanced cancers. The table came from immunoSEQ multiplex PCR; TCRdb's copy has only in-frame clones and leaves some out. The data show about 31,000 clones, about 85% seen once. The sequences come from CD4+ or CD8+ T cells sorted from blood, collected in a trial of the OX40 agonist ivuxolimab. These receptors all come from an adult with an advanced solid tumor such as melanoma, head and neck, liver or kidney cancer. The CDR3 runs from the conserved cysteine through the conserved F or W. A D gene is named only where the DNA matches it firmly. Clone size is given for some rows only: seen once, a few or many times, or a class if the clone is expanded.

J	V	size	D	CDR3	DNA
TRBJ2-7	TRBV7-9	-	-	CASSLGRPPLSEQYF	TGTGCCAGCAGCTTGGGACGCCCACCTCTAAGCGAGCAGTACTTC
TRBJ1-1	TRBV27	-	-	CASSLSISQLNTEAFF	TGTGCCAGCAGTTTATCGATAAGCCAGCTGAACACTGAAGCTTTCTTT
TRBJ1-2	TRBV6-5	-	-	CASNLQDGDAYGYTF	TGTGCCAGCAACCTCCAAGACGGGGATGCCTATGGCTACACCTTC
TRBJ2-5	TRBV28	-	TRBD2	CASSSGTSGRRTQYF	TGTGCCAGCAGTTCCGGGACTAGCGGCAGGAGGACCCAGTACTTC
TRBJ2-7	TRBV5-6	-	TRBD1	CASSRGQGTEQYF	TGTGCCAGCAGCCGAGGACAGGGAACCGAGCAGTACTTC
TRBJ1-1	TRBV6-1	-	-	CASRRTEVTEAFF	TGTGCCAGCAGAAGGACAGAAGTCACTGAAGCTTTCTTT
TRBJ1-5	TRBV15	-	-	CATSGRQLNQPQHF	TGTGCCACCAGCGGACGACAGCTCAATCAGCCCCAGCATTTT
TRBJ2-7	TRBV5-1	-	TRBD2	CASSFGGSDSYEQYF	TGCGCCAGCAGCTTCGGCGGGAGCGACTCCTACGAGCAGTACTTC
TRBJ2-1	TRBV29-1	many	TRBD2	CSGGLAGASYNEQFF	TGCAGCGGTGGACTAGCGGGAGCCTCCTACAATGAGCAGTTCTTC
TRBJ1-1	TRBV28	-	-	CASSLYQNTEAFF	TGTGCCAGCAGTTTATATCAGAACACTGAAGCTTTCTTT
TRBJ2-5	TRBV9	-	-	CASSVGGRPQETQYF	TGTGCCAGCAGCGTAGGAGGGCGGCCCCAAGAGACCCAGTACTTC
TRBJ2-2	TRBV5-4	-	-	CASSYGGGELFF	TGTGCCAGCAGCTATGGGGGCGGGGAGCTGTTTTTT
TRBJ1-5	TRBV7-6	-	-	CASSPFWGARQPQHF	TGTGCCAGCAGCCCGTTCTGGGGGGCCAGACAGCCCCAGCATTTT
TRBJ2-1	TRBV9	-	TRBD2	CASSRTSGSDNEQFF	TGTGCCAGCAGCCGGACTAGCGGGAGTGACAATGAGCAGTTCTTC
TRBJ2-5	TRBV30	-	-	CAWSEVETQYF	TGTGCCTGGAGCGAGGTGGAGACCCAGTACTTC
TRBJ2-7	TRBV7-9	few	-	CASSSTRGTYEQYF	TGTGCCAGCAGCTCGACTAGAGGGACCTACGAGCAGTACTTC
TRBJ2-5	TRBV28	-	-	CASSLFVRVDLSETQYF	TGTGCCAGCAGTTTATTCGTACGGGTGGATCTGTCGGAGACCCAGTACTTC
TRBJ1-1	TRBV6-1	few	-	CASSEMADNTEAFF	TGTGCCAGCAGTGAAATGGCAGATAACACTGAAGCTTTCTTT
TRBJ2-1	TRBV28	-	TRBD2	CASSPSGSGYNEQFF	TGTGCCAGCAGCCCTAGCGGGAGTGGGTACAATGAGCAGTTCTTC
TRBJ2-3	TRBV6-4	once	-	CASSEVGAADTQYF	TGTGCCAGCAGTGAGGTGGGAGCAGCAGATACGCAGTATTTT
TRBJ2-7	TRBV15	-	-	CATSGGLPGYLSYEQYF	TGTGCCACCAGCGGGGGCCTTCCGGGCTACCTCTCCTACGAGCAGTACTTC
TRBJ2-7	TRBV27	-	-	CASSLQGRSLSYEQYF	TGTGCCAGCAGTTTACAGGGGCGGTCCCTTTCCTACGAGCAGTACTTC
TRBJ2-3	TRBV7-9	medium-sized	TRBD2	CASSWGGAGDTQYF	TGTGCCAGCAGCTGGGGAGGGGCCGGAGATACGCAGTATTTT
TRBJ2-6	TRBV9	-	-	CASSHPAVSGANVLTF	TGTGCCAGCTCCCACCCTGCGGTGTCTGGGGCCAACGTCCTGACTTTC